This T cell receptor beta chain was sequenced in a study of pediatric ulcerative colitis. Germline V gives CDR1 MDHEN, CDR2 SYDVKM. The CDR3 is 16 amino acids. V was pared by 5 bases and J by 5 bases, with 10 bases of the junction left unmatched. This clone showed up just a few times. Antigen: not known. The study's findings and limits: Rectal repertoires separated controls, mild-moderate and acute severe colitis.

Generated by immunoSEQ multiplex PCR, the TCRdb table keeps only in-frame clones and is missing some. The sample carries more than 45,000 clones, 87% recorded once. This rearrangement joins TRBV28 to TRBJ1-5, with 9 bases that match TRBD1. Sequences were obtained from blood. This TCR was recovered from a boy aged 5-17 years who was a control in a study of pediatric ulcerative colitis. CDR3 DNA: TGTGCCAGCAGTACTATTACAGGGGACAGGGATCAGCCCCAGCATTTT. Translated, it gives CASSTITGDRDQPQHF.